The text below deals with one T cell receptor beta chain. Its antigen remains unknown. This entry is derived from a study of cytomegalovirus exposure and HLA in healthy donors. Study observations and caveats: TCR beta V segments were, for the most part, productive about 87% or about 30% of the time in an earlier analysis. The study designated about 180 TCR beta chains cytomegalovirus-associated. Of the V segments, some could not be distinguished, including TRBV6-2 and TRBV6-3, and were excluded.

The CDR3 spans 14 residues. Deletions cut 6 bases from V and 7 bases from J, with 16 bases between. The germline V gene encodes CDR1 LNHDA and CDR2 SQIVND (reference sequence). 13 Jbeta primers and 60 Vbeta primers were used for the PCR. Assay: immunoSEQ multiplex PCR; the TCRdb copy retains only in-frame clones and omits some. Of some 180,000 clones listed, about four fifths are singletons. This sequence was found in a woman aged 18-35 years in good health and CMV-seronegative. The sample comprised PBMCs. The chain is built from TRBV19 and TRBJ2-1; TRBD1 might be the D (6 bases). This CDR3 reads CASSTGQNGNEQFF. The CDR3 DNA sequence: TGTGCCAGTAGCACCGGACAGAATGGGAATGAGCAGTTCTTC. Full variable domain (outside the CDR3, taken from reference TRBV19 and TRBJ2-1): DGGITQSPKYLFRKEGQNVTLSCEQNLNHDAMYWYRQDPGQGLRLIYYSQIVNDFQKGDIAEGYSVSREKKESFPLTVTSAQKNPTAFYLCASSTGQNGNEQFFGPGTRLTVL.